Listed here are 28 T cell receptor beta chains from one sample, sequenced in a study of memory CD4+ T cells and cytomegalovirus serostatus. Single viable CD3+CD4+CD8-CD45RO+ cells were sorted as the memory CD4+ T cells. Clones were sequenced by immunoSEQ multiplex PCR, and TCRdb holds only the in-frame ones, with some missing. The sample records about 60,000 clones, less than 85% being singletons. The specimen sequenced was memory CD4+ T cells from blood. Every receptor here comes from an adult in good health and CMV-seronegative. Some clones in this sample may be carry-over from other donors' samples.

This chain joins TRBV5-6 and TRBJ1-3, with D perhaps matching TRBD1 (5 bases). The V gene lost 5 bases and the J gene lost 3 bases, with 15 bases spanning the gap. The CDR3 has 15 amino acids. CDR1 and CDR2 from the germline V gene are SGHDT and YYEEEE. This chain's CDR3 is CASRKGTLVGNTIYF. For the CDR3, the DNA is TGTGCCAGCAGAAAAGGGACCCTTGTTGGAAACACCATATATTTT.

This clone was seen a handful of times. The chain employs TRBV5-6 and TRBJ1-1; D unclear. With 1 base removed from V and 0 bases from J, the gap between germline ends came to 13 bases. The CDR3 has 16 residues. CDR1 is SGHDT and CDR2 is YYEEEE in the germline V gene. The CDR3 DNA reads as TGTGCCAGCAGCTTGCCCCGGCACGGGATGAACACTGAAGCTTTCTTT. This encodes CASSLPRHGMNTEAFF.

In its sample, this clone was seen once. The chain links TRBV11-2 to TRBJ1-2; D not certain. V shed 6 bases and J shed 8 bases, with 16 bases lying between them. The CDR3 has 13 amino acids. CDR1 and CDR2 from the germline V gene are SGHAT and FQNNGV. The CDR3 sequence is CASRDRVLGGYTF. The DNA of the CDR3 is TGTGCCAGCAGGGATAGGGTGCTAGGCGGCTACACCTTC.

The CDR3 reads CASSPQGGGYEQYF. CDR3 coding DNA: TGTGCCAGCAGCCCGCAGGGTGGGGGCTACGAGCAGTACTTC. V is TRBV7-9 and J is TRBJ2-7; D is perhaps TRBD1 or TRBD2 (5 bases each). Germline lookup yields CDR1 SEHNR and CDR2 FQNEAQ (reference sequence). The V end was cut by 5 bases, the J end by 3 bases, with 14 bases between. CDR3 length: 14 residues.

CDR3 DNA: TGCGCCAGCAGCCAAGACGGTGTTGGGGCAGCCAACACTGAAGCTTTCTTT. Translating it yields CASSQDGVGAANTEAFF. This chain connects TRBV4-1 to TRBJ1-1; a possible D gene is TRBD1 (5 bases). The CDR3 is 17 amino acids. Per germline, CDR1 MGHRA and CDR2 YSYEKL. V dropped 0 bases and J dropped 2 bases, with 16 bases sitting between them.

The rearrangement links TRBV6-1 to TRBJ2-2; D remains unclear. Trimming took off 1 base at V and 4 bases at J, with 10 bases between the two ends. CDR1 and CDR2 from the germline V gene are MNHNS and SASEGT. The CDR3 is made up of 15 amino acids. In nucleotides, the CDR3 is TGTGCCAGCAGTGAAGACAGCAGAGTCACCGGGGAGCTGTTTTTT. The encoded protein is CASSEDSRVTGELFF.

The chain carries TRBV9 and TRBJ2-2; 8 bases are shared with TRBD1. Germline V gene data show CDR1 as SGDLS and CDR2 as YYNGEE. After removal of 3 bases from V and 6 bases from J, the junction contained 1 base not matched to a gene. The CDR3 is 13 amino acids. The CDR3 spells CASSAGGAGELFF. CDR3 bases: TGTGCCAGCAGCGCAGGGGGCGCCGGGGAGCTGTTTTTT.

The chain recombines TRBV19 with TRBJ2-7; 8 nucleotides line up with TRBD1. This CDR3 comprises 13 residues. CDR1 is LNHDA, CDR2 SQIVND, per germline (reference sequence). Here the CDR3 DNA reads TGTGCTACGGGCAGGGGGCGCGGGTACGAGCAGTACTTC. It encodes CATGRGRGYEQYF.

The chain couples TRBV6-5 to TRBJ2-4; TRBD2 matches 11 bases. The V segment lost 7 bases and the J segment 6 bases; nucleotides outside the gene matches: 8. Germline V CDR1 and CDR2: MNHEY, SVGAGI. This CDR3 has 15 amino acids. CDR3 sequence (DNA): TGTGCCAGCACCCCACTAGCGGGAGTGGGAAACATTCAGTACTTC. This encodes CASTPLAGVGNIQYF.

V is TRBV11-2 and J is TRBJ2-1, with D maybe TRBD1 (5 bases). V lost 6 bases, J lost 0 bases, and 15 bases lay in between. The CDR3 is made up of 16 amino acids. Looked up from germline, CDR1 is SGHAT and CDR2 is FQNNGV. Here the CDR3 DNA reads TGTGCCAGCAGAAAAGGGGCGGACCTCTCCTACAATGAGCAGTTCTTC. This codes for CASRKGADLSYNEQFF.

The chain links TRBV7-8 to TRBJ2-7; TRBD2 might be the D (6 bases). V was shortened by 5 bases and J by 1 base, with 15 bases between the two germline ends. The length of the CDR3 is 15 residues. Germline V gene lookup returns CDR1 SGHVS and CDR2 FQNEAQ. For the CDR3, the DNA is TGTGCCAGCAGCGTCGGGGCCGCGGGATCCTACGAGCAGTACTTC. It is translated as CASSVGAAGSYEQYF.

The CDR3 loop is CASSQQGLNYGYTF. The DNA for the CDR3 is TGTGCCAGCAGCCAACAGGGCCTAAACTATGGCTACACCTTC. The chain recombines TRBV2 with TRBJ1-2, with D possibly being TRBD1 (6 bases). The germline V and J ends were trimmed by 6 bases and 2 bases, with 13 bases remaining between them. The CDR3 spans 14 residues. Germline lookup yields CDR1 SNHLY and CDR2 FYNNEI.

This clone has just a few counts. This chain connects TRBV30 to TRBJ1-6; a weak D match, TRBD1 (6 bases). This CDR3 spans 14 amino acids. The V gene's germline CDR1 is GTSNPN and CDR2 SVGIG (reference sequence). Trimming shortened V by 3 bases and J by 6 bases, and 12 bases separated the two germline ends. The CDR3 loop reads CAWRTQGINSPLHF. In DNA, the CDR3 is TGTGCCTGGAGAACCCAGGGGATTAATTCACCCCTCCACTTT.

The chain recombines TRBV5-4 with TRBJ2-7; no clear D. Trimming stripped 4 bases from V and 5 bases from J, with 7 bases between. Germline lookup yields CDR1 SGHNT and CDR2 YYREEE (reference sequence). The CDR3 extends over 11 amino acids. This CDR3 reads CASSEDHEQYF. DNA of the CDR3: TGTGCCAGCAGCGAGGACCACGAGCAGTACTTC.

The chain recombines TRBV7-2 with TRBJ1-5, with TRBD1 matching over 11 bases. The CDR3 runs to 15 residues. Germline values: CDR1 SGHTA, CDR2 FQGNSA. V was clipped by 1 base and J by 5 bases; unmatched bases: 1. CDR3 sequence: CASSLGTGGHQPQHF. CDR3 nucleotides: TGTGCCAGCAGCTTAGGGACAGGGGGCCATCAGCCCCAGCATTTT. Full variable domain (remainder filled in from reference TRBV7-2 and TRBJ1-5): GAGVSQSPSNKVTEKGKDVELRCDPISGHTALYWYRQSLGQGLEFLIYFQGNSAPDKSGLPSDRFSAERTGGSVSTLTIQRTQQEDSAVYLCASSLGTGGHQPQHFGDGTRLSIL.

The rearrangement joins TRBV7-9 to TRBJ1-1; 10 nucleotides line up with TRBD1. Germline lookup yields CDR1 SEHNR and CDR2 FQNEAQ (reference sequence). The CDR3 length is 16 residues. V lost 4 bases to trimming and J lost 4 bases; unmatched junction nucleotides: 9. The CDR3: CASSSKTGGVITEAFF. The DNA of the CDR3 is TGTGCCAGCAGCTCCAAGACAGGGGGCGTAATCACTGAAGCTTTCTTT.

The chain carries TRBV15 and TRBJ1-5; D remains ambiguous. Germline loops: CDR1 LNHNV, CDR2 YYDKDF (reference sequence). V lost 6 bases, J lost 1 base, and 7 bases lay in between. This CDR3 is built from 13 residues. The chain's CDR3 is CATRSDSNQPQHF. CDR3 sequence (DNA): TGTGCCACCAGATCGGACAGCAATCAGCCCCAGCATTTT.

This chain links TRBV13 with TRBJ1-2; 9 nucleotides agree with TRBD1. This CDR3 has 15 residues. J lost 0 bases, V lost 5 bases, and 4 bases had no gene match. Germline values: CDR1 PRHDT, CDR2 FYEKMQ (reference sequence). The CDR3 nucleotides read TGTGCCAGCAGCCTCGGACAGGGGACTAACTATGGCTACACCTTC. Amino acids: CASSLGQGTNYGYTF. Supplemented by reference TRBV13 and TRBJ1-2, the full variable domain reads AAGVIQSPRHLIKEKRETATLKCYPIPRHDTVYWYQQGPGQDPQFLISFYEKMQSDKGSIPDRFSAQQFSDYHSELNMSSLELGDSALYFCASSLGQGTNYGYTFGSGTRLTVV.

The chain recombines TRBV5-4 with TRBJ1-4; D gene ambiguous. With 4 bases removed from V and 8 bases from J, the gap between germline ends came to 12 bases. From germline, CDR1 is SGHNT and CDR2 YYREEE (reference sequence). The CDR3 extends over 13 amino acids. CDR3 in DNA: TGTGCCAGCAGCCTTGGGCCGGAGGAAAAACTGTTTTTT. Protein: CASSLGPEEKLFF.

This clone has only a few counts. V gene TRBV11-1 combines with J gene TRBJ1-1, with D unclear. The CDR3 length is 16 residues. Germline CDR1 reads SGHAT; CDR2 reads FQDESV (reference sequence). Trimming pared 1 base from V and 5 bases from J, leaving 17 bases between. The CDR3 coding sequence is TGTGCCAGCAGCTTAGGCCGGACGGGGAGGAGGACTGAAGCTTTCTTT. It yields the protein CASSLGRTGRRTEAFF.

CDR3 nucleotides: TGTGCCTGGAAGGGGGCTGCTGGAAACACCATATATTTT. It is translated as CAWKGAAGNTIYF. The chain is built from TRBV30 and TRBJ1-3; TRBD1 agrees at 7 bases. The CDR3 is 13 amino acids. Germline loops: CDR1 GTSNPN, CDR2 SVGIG (reference sequence). V shed 4 bases, J shed 2 bases, and the junction held 2 bases outside the gene matches.

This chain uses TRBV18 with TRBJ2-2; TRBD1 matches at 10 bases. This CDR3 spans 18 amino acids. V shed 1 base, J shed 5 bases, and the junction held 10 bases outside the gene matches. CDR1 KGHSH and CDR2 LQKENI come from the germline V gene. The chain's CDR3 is CASSPLNTRQGATGELFF. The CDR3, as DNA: TGTGCCAGCTCACCACTTAATACTCGACAGGGGGCTACCGGGGAGCTGTTTTTT.

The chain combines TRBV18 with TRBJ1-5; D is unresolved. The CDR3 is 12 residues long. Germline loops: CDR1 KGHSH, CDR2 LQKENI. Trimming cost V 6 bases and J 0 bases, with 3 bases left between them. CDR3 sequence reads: CASSPSNQPQHF. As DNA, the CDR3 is TGTGCCAGCTCTCCTAGCAATCAGCCCCAGCATTTT.

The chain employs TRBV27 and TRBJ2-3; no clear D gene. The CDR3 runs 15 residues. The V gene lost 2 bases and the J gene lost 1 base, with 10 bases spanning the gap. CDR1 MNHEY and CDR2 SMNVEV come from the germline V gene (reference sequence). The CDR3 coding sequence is TGTGCCAGCAGTTTAAACAGCTTGGGCACAGATACGCAGTATTTT. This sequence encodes CASSLNSLGTDTQYF.

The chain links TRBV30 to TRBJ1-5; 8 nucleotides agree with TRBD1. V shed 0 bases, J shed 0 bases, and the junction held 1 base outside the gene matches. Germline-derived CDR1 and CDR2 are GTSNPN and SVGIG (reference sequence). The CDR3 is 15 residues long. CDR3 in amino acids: CAWSVQGGSNQPQHF. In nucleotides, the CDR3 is TGTGCCTGGAGTGTACAGGGGGGTAGCAATCAGCCCCAGCATTTT.

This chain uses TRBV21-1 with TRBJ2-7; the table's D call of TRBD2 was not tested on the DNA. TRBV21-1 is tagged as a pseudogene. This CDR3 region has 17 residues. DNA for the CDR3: TGTGCCAGCAGCAAAGGCCTAGCGGGAGGGCCGGACTACGAGCAGTACTTC. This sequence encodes CASSKGLAGGPDYEQYF.

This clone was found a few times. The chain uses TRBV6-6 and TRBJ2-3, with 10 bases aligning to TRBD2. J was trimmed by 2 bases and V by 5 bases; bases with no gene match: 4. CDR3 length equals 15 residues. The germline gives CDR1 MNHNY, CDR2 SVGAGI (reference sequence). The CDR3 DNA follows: TGTGCCAGCAGTCGGACTAGCGGATACACAGATACGCAGTATTTT. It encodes CASSRTSGYTDTQYF.

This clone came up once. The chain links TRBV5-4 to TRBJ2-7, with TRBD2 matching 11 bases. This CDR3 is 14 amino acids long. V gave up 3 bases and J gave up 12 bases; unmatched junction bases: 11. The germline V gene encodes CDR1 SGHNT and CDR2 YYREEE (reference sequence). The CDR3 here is CASSSTSGSQIPYF. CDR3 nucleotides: TGTGCCAGCAGCTCCACTAGCGGGAGCCAAATTCCGTACTTC. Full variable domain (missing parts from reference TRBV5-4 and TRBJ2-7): ETGVTQSPTHLIKTRGQQVTLRCSSQSGHNTVSWYQQALGQGPQFIFQYYREEENGRGNFPPRFSGLQFPNYSSELNVNALELDDSALYLCASSSTSGSQIPYFGPGTRLTVT.